Ten or more counts support the clone carrying this TCR beta chain. Its antigen is not identified. The sample belongs to a study of identical twins. One entry per CDR3 protein results from TCRdb running MiXCR on the 5' RACE reads. This table has approximately 700,000 distinct CDR3 sequences, 5.5% to 7.5% appearing once. Study findings and constraints: Conclusions relied on cross-sectional statistical analysis, not following the same donors.

Sequenced: naive T cells sorted from blood. This clonotype was obtained from a man aged 18 to 30 in good health.

The CDR3 nucleotides read TGTGCCAGCAGCGTAGGGGCGATCTCCTACGAGCAGTACTTC. Protein sequence: CASSVGAISYEQYF. V is TRBV9 and J is TRBJ2-7; no clear D. The germline gives CDR1 SGDLS, CDR2 YYNGEE. This CDR3 contains 14 residues. The germline V and J ends were trimmed by 0 bases and 0 bases, with 7 bases remaining between them.